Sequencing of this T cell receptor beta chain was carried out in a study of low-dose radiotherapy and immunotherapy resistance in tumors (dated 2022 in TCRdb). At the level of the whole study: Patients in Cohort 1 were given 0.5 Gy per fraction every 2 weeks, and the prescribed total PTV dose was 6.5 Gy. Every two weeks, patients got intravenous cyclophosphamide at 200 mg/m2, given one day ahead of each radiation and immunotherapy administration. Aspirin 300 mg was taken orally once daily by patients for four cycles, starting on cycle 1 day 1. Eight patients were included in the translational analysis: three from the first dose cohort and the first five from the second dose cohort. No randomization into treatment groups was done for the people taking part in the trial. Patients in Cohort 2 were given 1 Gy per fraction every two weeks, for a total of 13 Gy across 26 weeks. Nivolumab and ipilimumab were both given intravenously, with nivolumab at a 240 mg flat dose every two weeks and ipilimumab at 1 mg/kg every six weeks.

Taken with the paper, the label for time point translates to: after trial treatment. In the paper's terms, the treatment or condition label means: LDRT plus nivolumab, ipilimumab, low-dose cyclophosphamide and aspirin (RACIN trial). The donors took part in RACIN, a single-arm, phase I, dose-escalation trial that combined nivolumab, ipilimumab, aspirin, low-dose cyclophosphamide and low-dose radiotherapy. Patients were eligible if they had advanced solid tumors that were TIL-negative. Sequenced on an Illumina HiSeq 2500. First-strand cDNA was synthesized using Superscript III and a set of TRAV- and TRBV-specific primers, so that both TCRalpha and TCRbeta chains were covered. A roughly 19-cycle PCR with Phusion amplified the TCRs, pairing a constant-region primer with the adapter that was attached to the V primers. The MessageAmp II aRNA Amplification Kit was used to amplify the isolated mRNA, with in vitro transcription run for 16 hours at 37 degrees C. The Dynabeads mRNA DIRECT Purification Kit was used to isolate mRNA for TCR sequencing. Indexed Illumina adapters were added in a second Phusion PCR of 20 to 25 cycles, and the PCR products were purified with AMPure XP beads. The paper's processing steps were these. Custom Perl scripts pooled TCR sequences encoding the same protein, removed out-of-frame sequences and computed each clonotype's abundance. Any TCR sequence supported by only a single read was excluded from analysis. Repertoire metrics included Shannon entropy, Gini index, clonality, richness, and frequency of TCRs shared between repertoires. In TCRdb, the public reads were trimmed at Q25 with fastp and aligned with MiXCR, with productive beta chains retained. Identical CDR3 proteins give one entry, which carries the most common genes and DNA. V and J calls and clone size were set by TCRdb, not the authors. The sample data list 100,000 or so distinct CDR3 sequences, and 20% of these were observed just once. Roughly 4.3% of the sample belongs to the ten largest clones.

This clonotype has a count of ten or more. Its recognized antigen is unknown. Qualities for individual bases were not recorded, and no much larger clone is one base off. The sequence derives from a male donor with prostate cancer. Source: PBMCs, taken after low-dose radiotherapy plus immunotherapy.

The CDR3 protein sequence reads: CASSLMVGESPLHF. The DNA reads as follows: TGTGCCAGCAGCTTAATGGTGGGCGAGTCACCCCTCCACTTT. The sequence is built from TRBV7-3 and TRBJ1-6; the D gene cannot be resolved reliably. The CDR1 and CDR2 encoded by the germline V gene are SGHTA and FQGTGA. Trimming at the junction amounts to 1 base on V and 10 bases on J, and the germline ends lie 11 bases apart. The CDR3 spans 14 residues, from the cysteine through the phenylalanine. Only the CDR3 DNA stays, 42 bases, in frame from base 1.